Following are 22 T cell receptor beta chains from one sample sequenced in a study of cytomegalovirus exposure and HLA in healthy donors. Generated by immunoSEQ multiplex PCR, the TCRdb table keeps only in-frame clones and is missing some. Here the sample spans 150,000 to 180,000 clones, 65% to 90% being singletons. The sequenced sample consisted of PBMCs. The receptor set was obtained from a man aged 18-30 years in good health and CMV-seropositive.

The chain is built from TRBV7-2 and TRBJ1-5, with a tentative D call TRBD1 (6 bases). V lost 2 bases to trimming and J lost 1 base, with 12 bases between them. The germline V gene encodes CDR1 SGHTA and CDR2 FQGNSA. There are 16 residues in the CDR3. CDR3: CASSLRGRGSNQPQHF. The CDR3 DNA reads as TGTGCCAGCAGCTTAAGGGGGAGAGGAAGCAATCAGCCCCAGCATTTT.

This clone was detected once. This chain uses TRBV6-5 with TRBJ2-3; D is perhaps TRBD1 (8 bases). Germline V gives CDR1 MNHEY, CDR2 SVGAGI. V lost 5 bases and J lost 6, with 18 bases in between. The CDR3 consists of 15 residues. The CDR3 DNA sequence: TGTGCCAGCAGTCGGGGGGCAGGGGGCGTGGATACGCAGTATTTT. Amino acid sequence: CASSRGAGGVDTQYF.

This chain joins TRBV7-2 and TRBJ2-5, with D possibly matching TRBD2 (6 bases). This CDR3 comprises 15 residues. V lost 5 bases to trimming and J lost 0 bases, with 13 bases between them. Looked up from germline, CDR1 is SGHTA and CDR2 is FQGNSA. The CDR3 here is CASSPWGLYQETQYF. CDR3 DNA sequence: TGTGCCAGCAGCCCTTGGGGACTGTACCAAGAGACCCAGTACTTC.

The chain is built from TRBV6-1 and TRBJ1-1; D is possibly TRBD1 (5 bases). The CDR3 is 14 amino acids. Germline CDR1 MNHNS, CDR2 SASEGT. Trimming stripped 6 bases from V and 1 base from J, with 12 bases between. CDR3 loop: CASRLAGPNTEAFF. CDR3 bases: TGTGCCAGCAGGTTAGCGGGACCGAACACTGAAGCTTTCTTT.

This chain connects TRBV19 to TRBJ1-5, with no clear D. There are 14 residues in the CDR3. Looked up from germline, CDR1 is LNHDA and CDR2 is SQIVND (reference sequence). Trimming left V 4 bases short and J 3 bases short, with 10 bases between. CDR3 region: CASSTRAPNQPQHF. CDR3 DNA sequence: TGTGCCAGTAGTACGAGGGCCCCCAATCAGCCCCAGCATTTT. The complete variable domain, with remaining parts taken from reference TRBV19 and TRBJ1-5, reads DGGITQSPKYLFRKEGQNVTLSCEQNLNHDAMYWYRQDPGQGLRLIYYSQIVNDFQKGDIAEGYSVSREKKESFPLTVTSAQKNPTAFYLCASSTRAPNQPQHFGDGTRLSIL.

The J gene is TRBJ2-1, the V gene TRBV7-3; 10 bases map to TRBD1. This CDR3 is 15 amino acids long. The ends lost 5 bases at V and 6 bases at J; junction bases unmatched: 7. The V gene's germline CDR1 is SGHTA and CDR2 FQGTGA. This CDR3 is CASSGWDRGTNEQFF. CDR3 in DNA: TGTGCCAGCAGCGGATGGGACAGGGGAACCAATGAGCAGTTCTTC. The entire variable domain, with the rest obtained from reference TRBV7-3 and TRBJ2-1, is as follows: GAGVSQTPSNKVTEKGKYVELRCDPISGHTALYWYRQSLGQGPEFLIYFQGTGAADDSGLPNDRFFAVRPEGSVSTLKIQRTERGDSAVYLCASSGWDRGTNEQFFGPGTRLTVL.

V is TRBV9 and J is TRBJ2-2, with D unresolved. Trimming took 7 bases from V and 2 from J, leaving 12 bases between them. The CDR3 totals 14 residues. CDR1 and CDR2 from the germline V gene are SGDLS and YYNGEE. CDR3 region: CASPESGNTGELFF. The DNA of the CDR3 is TGTGCCAGCCCGGAGAGTGGTAACACCGGGGAGCTGTTTTTT.

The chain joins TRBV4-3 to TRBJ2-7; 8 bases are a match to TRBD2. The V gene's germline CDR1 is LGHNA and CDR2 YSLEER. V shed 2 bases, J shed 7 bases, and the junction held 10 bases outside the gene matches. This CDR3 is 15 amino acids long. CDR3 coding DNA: TGCGCCAGCAGCCAACTATCGTATAGCGGGGCTGAGCAGTACTTC. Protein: CASSQLSYSGAEQYF.

CDR3 residues: CASSLPTGSNIVSYEQYF. The CDR3 DNA follows: TGTGCCAGCAGCTTACCGACCGGGTCAAACATAGTCTCCTACGAGCAGTACTTC. The chain couples TRBV11-2 to TRBJ2-7; D gene unclear. Germline CDR1 and CDR2: SGHAT and FQNNGV. V lost 2 bases and J lost 0, with 20 bases in between. The CDR3 runs to 18 residues.

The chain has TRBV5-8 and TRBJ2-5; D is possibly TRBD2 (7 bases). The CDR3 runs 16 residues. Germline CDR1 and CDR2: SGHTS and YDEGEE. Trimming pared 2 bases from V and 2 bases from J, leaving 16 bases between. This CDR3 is CASSFRGGVLQETQYF. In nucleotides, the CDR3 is TGTGCCAGCAGCTTTAGGGGGGGAGTACTTCAAGAGACCCAGTACTTC.

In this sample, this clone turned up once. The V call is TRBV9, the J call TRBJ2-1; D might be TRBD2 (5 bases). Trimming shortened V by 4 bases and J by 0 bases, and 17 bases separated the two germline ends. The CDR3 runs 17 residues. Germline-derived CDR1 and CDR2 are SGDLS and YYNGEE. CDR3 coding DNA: TGTGCCAGCAGCCCCAGTAGAGGGCCCAGCTCCTACAATGAGCAGTTCTTC. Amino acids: CASSPSRGPSSYNEQFF.

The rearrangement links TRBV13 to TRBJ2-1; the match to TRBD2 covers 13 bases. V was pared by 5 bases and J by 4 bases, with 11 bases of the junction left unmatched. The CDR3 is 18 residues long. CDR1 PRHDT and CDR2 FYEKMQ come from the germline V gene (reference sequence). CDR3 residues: CASSPKGLAGRGYNEQFF. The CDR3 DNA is TGTGCCAGCAGCCCCAAGGGACTAGCGGGAAGGGGGTACAATGAGCAGTTCTTC.

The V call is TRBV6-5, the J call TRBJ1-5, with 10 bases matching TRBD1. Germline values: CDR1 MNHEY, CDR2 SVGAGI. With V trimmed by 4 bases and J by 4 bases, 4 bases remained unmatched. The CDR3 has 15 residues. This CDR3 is CASSFDRGRNQPQHF. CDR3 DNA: TGTGCCAGCAGTTTCGACAGGGGGCGGAATCAGCCCCAGCATTTT.

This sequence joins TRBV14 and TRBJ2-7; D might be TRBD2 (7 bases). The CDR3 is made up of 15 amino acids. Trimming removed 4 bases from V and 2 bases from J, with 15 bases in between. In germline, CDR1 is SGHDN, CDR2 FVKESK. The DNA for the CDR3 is TGTGCCAGCAGCCGTCAAGCGGGACAAACCTACGAGCAGTACTTC. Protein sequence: CASSRQAGQTYEQYF.

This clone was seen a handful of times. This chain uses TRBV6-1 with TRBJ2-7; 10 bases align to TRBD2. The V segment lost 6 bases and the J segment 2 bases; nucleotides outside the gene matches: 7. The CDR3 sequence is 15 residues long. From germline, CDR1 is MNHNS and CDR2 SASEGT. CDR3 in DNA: TGTGCCAGCAGGGAACCTAGCGGGGGCACCTACGAGCAGTACTTC. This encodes CASREPSGGTYEQYF.

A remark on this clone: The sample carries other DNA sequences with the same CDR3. CDR3 sequence: CASSIRDSNQPQHF. The CDR3 nucleotides are TGTGCCAGTAGTATTAGGGACAGTAATCAGCCCCAGCATTTT. V usage is TRBV19 and J usage is TRBJ1-5; 7 bases match TRBD1. The CDR3 runs 14 residues. Germline V gene lookup returns CDR1 LNHDA and CDR2 SQIVND (reference sequence). The trim removed 3 bases at V and 4 bases at J, leaving 3 bases unmatched.

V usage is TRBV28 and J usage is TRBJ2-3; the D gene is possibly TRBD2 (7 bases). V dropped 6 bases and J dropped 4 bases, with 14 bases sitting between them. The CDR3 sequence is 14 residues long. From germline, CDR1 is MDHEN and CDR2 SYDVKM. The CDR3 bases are TGTGCCAGCAGGGGAGGGGGGCCAGCAGATACGCAGTATTTT. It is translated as CASRGGGPADTQYF.

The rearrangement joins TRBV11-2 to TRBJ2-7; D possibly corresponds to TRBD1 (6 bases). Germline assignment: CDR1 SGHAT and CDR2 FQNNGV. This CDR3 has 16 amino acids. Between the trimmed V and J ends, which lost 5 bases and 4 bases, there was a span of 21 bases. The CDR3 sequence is CASSPTQQAGAYEQYF. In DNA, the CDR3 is TGTGCCAGCAGCCCTACACAGCAGGCAGGGGCGTACGAGCAGTACTTC.

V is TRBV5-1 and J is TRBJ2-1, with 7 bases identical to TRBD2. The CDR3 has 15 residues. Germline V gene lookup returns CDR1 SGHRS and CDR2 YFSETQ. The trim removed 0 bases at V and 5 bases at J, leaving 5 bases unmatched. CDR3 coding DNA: TGCGCCAGCAGCTTGGTACCTAGCGGTAACAATGAGCAGTTCTTC. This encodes CASSLVPSGNNEQFF.

The CDR3 nucleotides read TGTGCCAGCACCACAACAAACAATTCACCCCTCCACTTT. Amino acid sequence: CASTTTNNSPLHF. The chain is built from TRBV27 and TRBJ1-6, with unresolved D. The CDR3 has 13 amino acids. The germline V gene encodes CDR1 MNHEY and CDR2 SMNVEV (reference sequence). The ends were cut back, 7 bases at V and 7 bases at J, with 11 bases in the middle.

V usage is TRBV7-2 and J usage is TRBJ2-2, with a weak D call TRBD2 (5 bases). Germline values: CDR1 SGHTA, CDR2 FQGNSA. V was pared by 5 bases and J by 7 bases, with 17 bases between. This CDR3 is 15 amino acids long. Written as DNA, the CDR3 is TGTGCCAGCAGCCGAGGGAAGTCCCCCGTCGGGGAGCTGTTTTTT. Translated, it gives CASSRGKSPVGELFF.

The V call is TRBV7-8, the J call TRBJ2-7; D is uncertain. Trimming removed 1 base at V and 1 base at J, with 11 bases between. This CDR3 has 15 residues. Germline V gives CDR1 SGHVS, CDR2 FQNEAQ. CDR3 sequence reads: CASSLEYMTSYEQYF. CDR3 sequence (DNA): TGTGCCAGCAGCTTAGAATATATGACTTCCTACGAGCAGTACTTC.